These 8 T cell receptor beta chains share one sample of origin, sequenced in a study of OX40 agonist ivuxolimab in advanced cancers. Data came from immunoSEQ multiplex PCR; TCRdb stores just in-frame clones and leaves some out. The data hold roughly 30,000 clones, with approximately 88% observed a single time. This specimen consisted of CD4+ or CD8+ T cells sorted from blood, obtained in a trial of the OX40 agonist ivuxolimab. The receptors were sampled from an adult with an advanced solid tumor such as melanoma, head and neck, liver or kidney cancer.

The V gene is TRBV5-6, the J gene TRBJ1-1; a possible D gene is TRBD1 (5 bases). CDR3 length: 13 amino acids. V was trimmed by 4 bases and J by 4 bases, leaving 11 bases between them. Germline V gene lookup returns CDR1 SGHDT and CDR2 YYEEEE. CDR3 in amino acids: CASSPYGGTEAFF. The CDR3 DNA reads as TGTGCCAGCAGCCCGTACGGGGGCACTGAAGCTTTCTTT.

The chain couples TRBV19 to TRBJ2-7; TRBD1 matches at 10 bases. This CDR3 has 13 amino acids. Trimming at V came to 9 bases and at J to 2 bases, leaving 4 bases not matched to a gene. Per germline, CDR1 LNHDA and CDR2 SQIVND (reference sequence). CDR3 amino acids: CASAGTGAYEQYF. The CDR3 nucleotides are TGTGCCAGCGCCGGGACAGGGGCCTACGAGCAGTACTTC.

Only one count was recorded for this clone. This CDR3 reads CASSLSAGGSYEQYF. The CDR3 region has the DNA TGTGCCAGCAGTTTAAGTGCGGGGGGATCCTACGAGCAGTACTTC. The rearrangement joins TRBV27 to TRBJ2-7; 8 bases are a match to TRBD2. The CDR3 runs 15 residues. Germline V lookup: CDR1 MNHEY, CDR2 SMNVEV (reference sequence). Unmatched junction bases numbered 4, after V lost 2 bases and J lost 1 base.

Here the CDR3 reads CAIKRTDTQYF. In DNA, the CDR3 is TGTGCCATCAAAAGGACAGATACGCAGTATTTT. The rearrangement links TRBV10-3 to TRBJ2-3; D is ambiguous. CDR1 and CDR2 (germline): ENHRY, SYGVKD. V lost 7 bases and J lost 3, with 5 bases in between. The CDR3 sequence is 11 residues long.

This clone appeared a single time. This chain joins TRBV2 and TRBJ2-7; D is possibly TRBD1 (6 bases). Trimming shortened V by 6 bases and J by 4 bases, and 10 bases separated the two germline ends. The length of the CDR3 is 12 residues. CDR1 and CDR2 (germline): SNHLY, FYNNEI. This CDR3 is CASSRGRYEQYF. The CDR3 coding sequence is TGTGCCAGCAGCAGGGGCCGTTACGAGCAGTACTTC.

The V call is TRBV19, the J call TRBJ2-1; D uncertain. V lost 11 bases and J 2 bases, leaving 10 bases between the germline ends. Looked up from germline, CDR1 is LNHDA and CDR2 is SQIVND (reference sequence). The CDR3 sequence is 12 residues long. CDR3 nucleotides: TGTGCCGTACGGAGTACCTACAATGAGCAGTTCTTC. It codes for CAVRSTYNEQFF.

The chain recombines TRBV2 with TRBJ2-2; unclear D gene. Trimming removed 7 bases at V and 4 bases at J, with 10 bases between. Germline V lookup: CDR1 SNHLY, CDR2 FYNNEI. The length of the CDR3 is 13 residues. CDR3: CASKYTATGELFF. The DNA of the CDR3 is TGTGCCAGCAAATACACCGCCACCGGGGAGCTGTTTTTT.

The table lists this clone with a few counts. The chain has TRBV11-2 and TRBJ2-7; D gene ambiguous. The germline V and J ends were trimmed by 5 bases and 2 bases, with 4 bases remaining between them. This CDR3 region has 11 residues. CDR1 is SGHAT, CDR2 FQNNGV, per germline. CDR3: CASSPAYEQYF. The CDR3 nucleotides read TGTGCCAGCAGCCCCGCCTACGAGCAGTACTTC.